The clone carrying this TCR beta chain was observed many times. What it binds is not known. The PCR ran on 60 Vbeta and 13 Jbeta primers. The data were produced by immunoSEQ multiplex PCR, yet TCRdb's version contains in-frame clones alone and is incomplete. Among over 70,000 clones, about 67% were seen once, and the ten largest hold approximately 7.6%. This record comes from a study of cytomegalovirus exposure and HLA in healthy donors. Study summary: Out of 398 genotyped donors, about 76% belonged to the Caucasian-associated ancestry cluster. The study, taken as a whole, reports: Among TCR beta chains, those listed as cytomegalovirus-associated numbered about 160.

The CDR3 covers 17 residues. Germline V gene sequence: CDR1 SGHRS, CDR2 YFSETQ. With 5 bases clipped from V and 0 bases from J, the junction kept 8 bases outside the gene matches. Sample: PBMCs. The TCR was taken from a man aged 35 to 55 in good health and CMV-seropositive. V usage is TRBV5-1 and J usage is TRBJ1-1, with 12 positions matching TRBD1. CDR3 amino acids: CASSLGGTGGMNTEAFF. In DNA form, the CDR3 reads TGCGCCAGCAGTCTAGGCGGGACAGGGGGCATGAACACTGAAGCTTTCTTT.